The TCR beta chain described here comes from a study of blood T cells in healthy people across ages. The CDR3 consists of 17 residues. Germline-derived CDR1 and CDR2 are SEHNR and FQNEAQ (reference sequence). Trimming took 5 bases from V and 5 from J; bases not matched to a gene: 13. With a J-beta primer mix and a sample-barcoded 5' primer, a second PCR ran 7 to 11 cycles. TCRdb redid the calling of the 5' RACE reads with MiXCR, one entry per CDR3 protein. The table has some 1,500,000 distinct CDR3 sequences, about 45% seen once. The specimen was blood. The V and J genes are TRBV7-9 and TRBJ2-2, with TRBD2 matching over 8 bases. This TCR was recovered from a woman aged 18-29 years in good health. The CDR3 reads CASSPWDSGMWTGELFF. The CDR3 nucleotides read TGTGCCAGCAGCCCGTGGGATAGCGGGATGTGGACCGGGGAGCTGTTTTTT.